The 2 T cell receptor beta chains below were found in one sample sequenced in a study of blood T cell repertoires in COVID-19. Sequenced by immunoSEQ multiplex PCR; TCRdb stores in-frame clones only, minus some. This table has approximately 280,000 clones, about 88% appearing once. Sequencing was done on a sample of peripheral blood. These receptors were collected from a human donor with COVID-19, enrolled during active disease. The donor label of this sample is uncertain.

This chain joins TRBV9 and TRBJ2-2; D is perhaps TRBD1 (6 bases). Germline lookup yields CDR1 SGDLS and CDR2 YYNGEE. This CDR3 contains 15 residues. Trimming took off 3 bases at V and 4 bases at J, with 13 bases between the two ends. The CDR3 loop is CASSELQGTTGELFF. The CDR3 DNA is TGTGCCAGCAGCGAATTACAGGGAACCACCGGGGAGCTGTTTTTT.

The chain joins TRBV6-5 to TRBJ2-7, with TRBD2 identical over 8 bases. Germline V lookup: CDR1 MNHEY, CDR2 SVGAGI. The CDR3 sequence is 16 residues long. The V gene end was trimmed by 3 bases and the J gene end by 4 bases; junction bases not matched to a gene: 11. CDR3 amino acids: CASSYRLAGSGYEQYF. The CDR3 DNA follows: TGTGCCAGCAGTTATAGGCTAGCGGGTTCGGGTTACGAGCAGTACTTC.